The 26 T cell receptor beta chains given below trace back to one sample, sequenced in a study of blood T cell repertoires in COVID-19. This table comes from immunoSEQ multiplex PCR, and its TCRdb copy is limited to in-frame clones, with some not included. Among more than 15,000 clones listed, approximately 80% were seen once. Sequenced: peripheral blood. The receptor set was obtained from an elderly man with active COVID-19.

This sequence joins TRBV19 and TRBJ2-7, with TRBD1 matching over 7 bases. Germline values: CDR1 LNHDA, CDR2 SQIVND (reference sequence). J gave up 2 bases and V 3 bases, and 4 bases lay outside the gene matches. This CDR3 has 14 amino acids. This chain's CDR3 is CASSISGGPYEQYF. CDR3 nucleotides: TGTGCCAGTAGTATCTCAGGGGGACCCTACGAGCAGTACTTC.

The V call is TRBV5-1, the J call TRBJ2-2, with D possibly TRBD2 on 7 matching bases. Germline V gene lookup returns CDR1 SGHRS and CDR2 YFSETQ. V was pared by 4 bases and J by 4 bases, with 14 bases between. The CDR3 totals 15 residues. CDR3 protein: CASSPGGGGTGELFF. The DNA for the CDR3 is TGCGCCAGCAGCCCTGGGGGGGGCGGCACCGGGGAGCTGTTTTTT.

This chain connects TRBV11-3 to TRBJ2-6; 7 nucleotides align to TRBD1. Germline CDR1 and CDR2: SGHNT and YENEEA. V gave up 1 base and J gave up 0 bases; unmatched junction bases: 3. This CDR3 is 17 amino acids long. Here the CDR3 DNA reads TGTGCCAGCAGCTTAGGGACAGGAAGCTCTGGGGCCAACGTCCTGACTTTC. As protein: CASSLGTGSSGANVLTF.

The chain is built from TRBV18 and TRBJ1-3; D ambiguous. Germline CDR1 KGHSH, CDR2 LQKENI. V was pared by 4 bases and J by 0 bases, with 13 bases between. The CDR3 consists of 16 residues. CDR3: CASSRSGISSGNTIYF. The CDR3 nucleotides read TGTGCCAGCTCACGGTCCGGGATTAGCTCTGGAAACACCATATATTTT. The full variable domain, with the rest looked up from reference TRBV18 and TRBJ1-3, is NAGVMQNPRHLVRRRGQEARLRCSPMKGHSHVYWYRQLPEEGLKFMVYLQKENIIDESGMPKERFSAEFPKEGPSILRIQQVVRGDSAAYFCASSRSGISSGNTIYFGEGSWLTVV.

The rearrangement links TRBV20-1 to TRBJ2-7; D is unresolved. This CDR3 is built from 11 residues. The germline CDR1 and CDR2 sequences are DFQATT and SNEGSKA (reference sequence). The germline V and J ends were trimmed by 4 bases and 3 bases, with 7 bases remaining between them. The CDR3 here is CSAKEIYEQYF. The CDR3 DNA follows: TGCAGTGCTAAGGAGATCTACGAGCAGTACTTC.

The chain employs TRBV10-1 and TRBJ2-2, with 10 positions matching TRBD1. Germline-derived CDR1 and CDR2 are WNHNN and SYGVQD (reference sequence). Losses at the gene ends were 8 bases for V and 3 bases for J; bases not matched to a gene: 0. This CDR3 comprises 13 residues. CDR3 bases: TGCGCCAGCGGGACAGGGGACACCGGGGAGCTGTTTTTT. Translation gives CASGTGDTGELFF.

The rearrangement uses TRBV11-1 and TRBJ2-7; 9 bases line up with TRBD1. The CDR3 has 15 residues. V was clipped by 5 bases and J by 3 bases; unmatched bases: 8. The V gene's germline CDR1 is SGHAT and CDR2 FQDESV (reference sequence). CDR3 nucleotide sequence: TGTGCCAGCAGCCAGGACAGGGGAGGCCGCTACGAGCAGTACTTC. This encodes CASSQDRGGRYEQYF. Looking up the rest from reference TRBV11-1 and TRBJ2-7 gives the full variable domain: EAEVAQSPRYKITEKSQAVAFWCDPISGHATLYWYRQILGQGPELLVQFQDESVVDDSQLPKDRFSAERLKGVDSTLKIQPAELGDSAMYLCASSQDRGGRYEQYFGPGTRLTVT.

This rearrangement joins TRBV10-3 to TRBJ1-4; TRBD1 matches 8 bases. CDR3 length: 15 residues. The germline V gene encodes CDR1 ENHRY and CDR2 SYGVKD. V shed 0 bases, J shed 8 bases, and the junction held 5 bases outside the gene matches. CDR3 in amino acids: CAISESDRVGEKLFF. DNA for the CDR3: TGTGCCATCAGTGAGTCGGACAGGGTTGGCGAAAAACTGTTTTTT.

CDR3 amino acids: CASSRRTAAYEQYF. CDR3 coding DNA: TGTGCCAGCAGCCGGAGGACAGCGGCGTACGAGCAGTACTTC. The chain couples TRBV6-2 or TRBV6-3 to TRBJ2-7, with TRBD1 as a possible D gene (6 bases). The V end lost 6 bases, the J end lost 4 bases, and 16 bases lay between the germline ends. This CDR3 region has 14 residues. CDR1 is MNHEY and CDR2 is SVGEGT in the germline V gene.

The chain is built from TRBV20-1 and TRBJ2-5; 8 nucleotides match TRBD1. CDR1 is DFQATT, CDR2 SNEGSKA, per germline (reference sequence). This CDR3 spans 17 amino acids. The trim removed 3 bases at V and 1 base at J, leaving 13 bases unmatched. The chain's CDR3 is CSASVGVGQGAQETQYF. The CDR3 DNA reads TGCAGTGCTAGTGTGGGGGTAGGACAGGGAGCCCAAGAGACCCAGTACTTC.

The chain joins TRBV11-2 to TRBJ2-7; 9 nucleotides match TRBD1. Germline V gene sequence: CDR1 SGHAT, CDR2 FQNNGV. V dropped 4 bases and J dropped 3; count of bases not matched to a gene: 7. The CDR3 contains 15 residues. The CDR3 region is CASSSGTGRGYEQYF. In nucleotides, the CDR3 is TGTGCCAGCAGCTCAGGGACAGGGAGGGGCTACGAGCAGTACTTC.

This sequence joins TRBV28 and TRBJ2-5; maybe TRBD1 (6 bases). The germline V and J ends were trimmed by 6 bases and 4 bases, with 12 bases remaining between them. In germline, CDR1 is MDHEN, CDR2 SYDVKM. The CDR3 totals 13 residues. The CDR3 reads CASRTGTRETQYF. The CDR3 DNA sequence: TGTGCCAGCAGAACCGGGACAAGAGAGACCCAGTACTTC.

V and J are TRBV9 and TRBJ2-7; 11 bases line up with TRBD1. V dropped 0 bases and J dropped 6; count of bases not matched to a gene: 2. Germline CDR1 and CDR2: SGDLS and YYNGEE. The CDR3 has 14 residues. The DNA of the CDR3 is TGTGCCAGCAGCGTAGGGGACAGGGGGTTCGAGCAGTACTTC. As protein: CASSVGDRGFEQYF.

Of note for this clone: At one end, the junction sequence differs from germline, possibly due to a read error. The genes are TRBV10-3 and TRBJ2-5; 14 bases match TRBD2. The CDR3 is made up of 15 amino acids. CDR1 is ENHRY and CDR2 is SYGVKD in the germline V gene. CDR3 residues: CAISDPGLAGESQYF. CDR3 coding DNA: TGTGCCATCAGTGACCCGGGACTAGCGGGAGAGTCCCAGTACTTC.

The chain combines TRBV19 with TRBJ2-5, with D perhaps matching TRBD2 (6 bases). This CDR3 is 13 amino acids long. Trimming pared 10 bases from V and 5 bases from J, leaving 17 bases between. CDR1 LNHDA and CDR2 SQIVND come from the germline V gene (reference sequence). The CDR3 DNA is TGTGCCACCGCGCGGGGTCACGACGAGACCCAGTACTTC. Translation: CATARGHDETQYF.

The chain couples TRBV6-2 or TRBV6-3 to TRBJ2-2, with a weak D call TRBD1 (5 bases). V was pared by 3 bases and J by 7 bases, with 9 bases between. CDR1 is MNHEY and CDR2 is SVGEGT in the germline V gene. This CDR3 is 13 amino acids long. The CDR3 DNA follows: TGTGCCAGCAGTTATCAGGGCCACGGGGAGCTGTTTTTT. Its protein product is CASSYQGHGELFF.

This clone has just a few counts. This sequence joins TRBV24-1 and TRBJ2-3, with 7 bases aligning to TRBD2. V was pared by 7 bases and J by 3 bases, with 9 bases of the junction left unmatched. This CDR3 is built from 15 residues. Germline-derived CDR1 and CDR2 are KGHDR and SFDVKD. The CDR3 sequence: CATSPSRRETDTQYF. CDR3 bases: TGTGCCACCAGCCCCTCGCGGCGGGAGACAGATACGCAGTATTTT.

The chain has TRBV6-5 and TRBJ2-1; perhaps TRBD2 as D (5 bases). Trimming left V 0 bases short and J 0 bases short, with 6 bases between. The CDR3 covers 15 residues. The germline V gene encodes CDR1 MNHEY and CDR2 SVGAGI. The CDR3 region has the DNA TGTGCCAGCAGTTACTCTGGGAGCTCCTACAATGAGCAGTTCTTC. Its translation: CASSYSGSSYNEQFF.

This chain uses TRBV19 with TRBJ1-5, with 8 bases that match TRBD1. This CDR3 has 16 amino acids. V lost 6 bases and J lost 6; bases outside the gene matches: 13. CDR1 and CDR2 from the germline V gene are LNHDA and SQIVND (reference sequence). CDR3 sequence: CASRPDRARAGQPQHF. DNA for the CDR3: TGTGCCAGTAGGCCGGACAGGGCGCGAGCGGGTCAGCCCCAGCATTTT.

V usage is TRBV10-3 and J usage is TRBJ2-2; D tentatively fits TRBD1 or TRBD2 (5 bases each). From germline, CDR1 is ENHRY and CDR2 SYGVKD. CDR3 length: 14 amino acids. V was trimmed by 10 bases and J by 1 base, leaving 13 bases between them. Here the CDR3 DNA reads TGTGCCAGCAATGAGGGGCGGAACACCGGGGAGCTGTTTTTT. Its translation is CASNEGRNTGELFF.

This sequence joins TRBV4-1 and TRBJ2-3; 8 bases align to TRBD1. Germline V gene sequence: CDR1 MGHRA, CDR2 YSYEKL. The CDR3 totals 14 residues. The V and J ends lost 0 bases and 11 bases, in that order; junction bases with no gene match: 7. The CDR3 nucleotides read TGCGCCAGCAGCCAAGAGGACAGGGCCGGTGGGCAGTATTTT. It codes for CASSQEDRAGGQYF.

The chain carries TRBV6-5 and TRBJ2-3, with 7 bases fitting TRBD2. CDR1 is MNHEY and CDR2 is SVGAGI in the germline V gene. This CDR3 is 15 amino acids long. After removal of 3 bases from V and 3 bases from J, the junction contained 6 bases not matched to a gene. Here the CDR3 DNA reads TGTGCCAGCAGTTATGCTAGCGGAGAGACAGATACGCAGTATTTT. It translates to CASSYASGETDTQYF.

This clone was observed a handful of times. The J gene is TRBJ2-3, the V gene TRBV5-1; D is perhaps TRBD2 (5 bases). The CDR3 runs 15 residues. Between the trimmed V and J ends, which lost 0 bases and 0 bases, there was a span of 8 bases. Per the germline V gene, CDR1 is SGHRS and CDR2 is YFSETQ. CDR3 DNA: TGCGCCAGCAGCTTGGGCGGGTTTAGCACAGATACGCAGTATTTT. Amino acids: CASSLGGFSTDTQYF. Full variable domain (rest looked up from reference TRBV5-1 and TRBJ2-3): KAGVTQTPRYLIKTRGQQVTLSCSPISGHRSVSWYQQTPGQGLQFLFEYFSETQRNKGNFPGRFSGRQFSNSRSEMNVSTLELGDSALYLCASSLGGFSTDTQYFGPGTRLTVL.

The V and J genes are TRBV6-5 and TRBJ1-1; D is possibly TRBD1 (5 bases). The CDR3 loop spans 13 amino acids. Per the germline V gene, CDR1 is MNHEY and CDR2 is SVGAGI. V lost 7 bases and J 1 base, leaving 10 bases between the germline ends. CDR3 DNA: TGTGCCAGCAAAAAAACAGGGAACACTGAAGCTTTCTTT. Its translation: CASKKTGNTEAFF.

DNA for the CDR3: TGTGCCATCAGCCTGGGGAGCGAGCAGTACTTC. This gives the protein CAISLGSEQYF. The V call is TRBV10-3, the J call TRBJ2-7; D possibly corresponds to TRBD2 (5 bases). V lost 6 bases to trimming and J lost 6 bases, with 9 bases between them. Germline CDR1 and CDR2: ENHRY and SYGVKD. This CDR3 is built from 11 residues.

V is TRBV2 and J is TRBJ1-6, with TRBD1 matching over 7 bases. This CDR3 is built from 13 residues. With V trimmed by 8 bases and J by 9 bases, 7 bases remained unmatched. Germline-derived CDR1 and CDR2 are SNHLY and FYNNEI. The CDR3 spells CASFRQGASPLHF. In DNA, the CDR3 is TGTGCCAGCTTCCGACAGGGCGCTTCACCCCTCCACTTT. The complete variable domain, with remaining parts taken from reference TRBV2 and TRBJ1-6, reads EPEVTQTPSHQVTQMGQEVILRCVPISNHLYFYWYRQILGQKVEFLVSFYNNEISEKSEIFDDQFSVERPDGSNFTLKIRSTKLEDSAMYFCASFRQGASPLHFGNGTRLTVT.